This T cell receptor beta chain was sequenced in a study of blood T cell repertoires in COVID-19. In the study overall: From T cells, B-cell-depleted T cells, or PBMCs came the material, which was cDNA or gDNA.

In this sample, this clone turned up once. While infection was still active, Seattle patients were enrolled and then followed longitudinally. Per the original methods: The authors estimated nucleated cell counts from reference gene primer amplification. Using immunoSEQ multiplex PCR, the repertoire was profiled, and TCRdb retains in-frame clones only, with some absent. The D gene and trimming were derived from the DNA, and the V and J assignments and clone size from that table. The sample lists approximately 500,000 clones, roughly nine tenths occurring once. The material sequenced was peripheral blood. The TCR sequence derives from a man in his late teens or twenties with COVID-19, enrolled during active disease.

The CDR3 protein is CATSEAGSYNEQFF. The CDR3 DNA reads TGTGCCACCAGTGAGGCGGGCTCCTACAATGAGCAGTTCTTC. The chain recombines TRBV24-1 with TRBJ2-1, with D maybe TRBD2 (5 bases). The CDR3 is made up of 14 amino acids. The V end lost 4 bases, the J end lost 0 bases, and 6 bases lay between the germline ends. CDR1 is KGHDR and CDR2 is SFDVKD in the germline V gene.